A single sample gave rise to the 26 T cell receptor beta chains below, sequenced in a study of early T cells in non-severe SARS-CoV-2 infection listed by TCRdb under 2021. Preparation of the library involved 5' RACE. TCRdb shows the sequencer as NextSeq 500. TCRdb reprocessed the public reads (quality trimming at Q25 with fastp, clone calling with MiXCR) and kept in-frame beta chains. Every CDR3 protein is listed once, alongside the most common genes and DNA of its rows. In all, the sample holds 60,000 or so distinct CDR3 sequences, and around an eighth of those were seen once. The ten largest clones represent roughly 4.5% of the sample. The sequenced sample was whole blood. These receptors were obtained from an adult who was a healthcare worker with PCR-confirmed SARS-CoV-2 infection or an uninfected control (not recorded which).

This clonotype was detected many times. The chain uses TRBV10-2 and TRBJ2-7; the match to TRBD2 covers 9 bases. This CDR3 has 16 amino acids. Germline assignment: CDR1 WSHSY and CDR2 SAAADI. With 5 bases clipped from V and 4 bases from J, the junction kept 12 bases outside the gene matches. DNA of the CDR3: TGCGCCAGCAGTAACCCCCAGCGGGGGGAAATATACGAGCAGTACTTC. Its protein product is CASSNPQRGEIYEQYF.

The table lists this clonotype with many counts. The V gene is TRBV29-1, the J gene TRBJ1-1, with D unclear. The germline V and J ends were trimmed by 4 bases and 3 bases, with 6 bases remaining between them. CDR3 length: 11 residues. Per the germline V gene, CDR1 is SQVTM and CDR2 is ANQGSEA. The CDR3 region is CSVGGDTEAFF. The CDR3, as DNA: TGCAGCGTTGGCGGTGACACTGAAGCTTTCTTT.

The chain couples TRBV3-1 to TRBJ1-5; no clear D. This CDR3 spans 13 amino acids. V lost 3 bases to trimming and J lost 5 bases, with 8 bases between them. Germline CDR1 is LGHDT and CDR2 is YNNKEL (reference sequence). As DNA, the CDR3 is TGTGCCAGCAGCCAGCAATTATATCAGCCCCAGCATTTT. Its translation is CASSQQLYQPQHF.

In this sample, this clonotype turned up a few times. The rearrangement joins TRBV27 to TRBJ1-5, with D hard to call. This CDR3 comprises 16 residues. V was trimmed by 2 bases and J by 3 bases, leaving 14 bases between them. From germline, CDR1 is MNHEY and CDR2 SMNVEV (reference sequence). The CDR3 nucleotides are TGTGCCAGCAGTTTAAGATGGGCCAGAAACAATCAGCCCCAGCATTTT. It translates to CASSLRWARNNQPQHF.

In this sample, this clonotype turned up many times. J is TRBJ1-5 and V is TRBV19; D ambiguous. CDR1 is LNHDA and CDR2 is SQIVND in the germline V gene (reference sequence). CDR3 length: 14 residues. The V gene lost 4 bases and the J gene lost 4 bases, with 11 bases spanning the gap. CDR3 loop: CASSKLSGNQPQHF. CDR3 DNA: TGTGCCAGTAGTAAATTATCGGGTAATCAGCCCCAGCATTTT.

The V and J genes are TRBV3-1 and TRBJ2-3; 11 positions match TRBD2. V shed 4 bases and J 4 bases; nucleotides not matched to a gene: 7. The CDR3 has 16 residues. Germline loops: CDR1 LGHDT, CDR2 YNNKEL (reference sequence). The CDR3 sequence is CASSRRLAGRADTQYF. CDR3 coding DNA: TGTGCCAGCAGCCGCCGACTAGCGGGGCGTGCAGATACGCAGTATTTT.

Ten or more counts support this clonotype. The chain has TRBV19 and TRBJ1-4; no reliable D call. The CDR3 is 15 residues long. V shed 8 bases and J shed 7 bases, with 20 bases lying between them. Per the germline V gene, CDR1 is LNHDA and CDR2 is SQIVND (reference sequence). The CDR3 loop is CASAPGTVNREKLFF. CDR3 DNA sequence: TGTGCCAGTGCACCGGGTACCGTGAACCGTGAAAAACTGTTTTTT.

This clonotype was observed a handful of times. V usage is TRBV5-1 and J usage is TRBJ2-7; 9 positions agree with TRBD1. V shed 4 bases, J shed 0 bases, and the junction held 5 bases outside the gene matches. The CDR3 spans 15 residues. Germline V gives CDR1 SGHRS, CDR2 YFSETQ. In nucleotides, the CDR3 is TGCGCCAGCAGCCCCGGGACAGGGATCTCCTACGAGCAGTACTTC. This encodes CASSPGTGISYEQYF.

This chain connects TRBV5-4 to TRBJ2-1, with 9 bases aligning to TRBD1. From germline, CDR1 is SGHNT and CDR2 YYREEE (reference sequence). CDR3 length: 13 residues. Trimming removed 4 bases from V and 7 bases from J; junction bases left unmatched: 3. The CDR3 region is CASSNRGRNEQFF. The CDR3 DNA sequence: TGTGCCAGCAGCAACAGGGGGCGGAATGAGCAGTTCTTC.

The genes are TRBV20-1 and TRBJ2-1, with 7 bases lining up with TRBD2. The CDR3 runs to 17 residues. V lost 0 bases and J lost 0; bases outside the gene matches: 8. Germline V gene lookup returns CDR1 DFQATT and CDR2 SNEGSKA (reference sequence). CDR3 in amino acids: CSARDLASGLSYNEQFF. In nucleotides, the CDR3 is TGCAGTGCTAGAGATTTGGCTAGCGGTCTCTCCTACAATGAGCAGTTCTTC.

This clonotype came up a few times. The V and J genes are TRBV3-1 and TRBJ2-5; 9 nucleotides line up with TRBD2. CDR3 length: 14 amino acids. The J segment lost 3 bases and the V segment lost 1 base, leaving 0 bases of the junction unmatched. Germline CDR1 reads LGHDT; CDR2 reads YNNKEL (reference sequence). The CDR3 spells CASSQGLAEETQYF. CDR3 sequence (DNA): TGTGCCAGCAGCCAAGGACTAGCGGAAGAGACCCAGTACTTC.

The gene calls are TRBV5-1 and TRBJ2-7, with D possibly TRBD1 on 5 matching bases. Trimming took off 0 bases at V and 5 bases at J, with 12 bases between the two ends. CDR3 length: 14 residues. Germline V gives CDR1 SGHRS, CDR2 YFSETQ. The CDR3 is CASSLGQGSNEQYF. The CDR3 coding sequence is TGCGCCAGCAGCTTGGGCCAGGGATCCAACGAGCAGTACTTC.

This clonotype was counted many times. The chain joins TRBV4-3 to TRBJ1-6; no reliable D call. The germline V gene has CDR1 LGHNA and CDR2 YSLEER. This CDR3 is 13 amino acids long. Between the trimmed V and J ends, which lost 6 bases and 6 bases, there was a span of 9 bases. CDR3 protein: CASSRNANSPLHF. Written as DNA, the CDR3 is TGCGCCAGCAGTAGAAATGCTAATTCACCCCTCCACTTT.

The V gene is TRBV7-6, the J gene TRBJ2-1; no firm D call. In germline, CDR1 is SGHVS, CDR2 FNYEAQ. V was pared by 5 bases and J by 0 bases, with 17 bases between. The length of the CDR3 is 17 residues. The CDR3, as DNA: TGTGCCAGCAGCCTAAGACGTCTTTCAAGCTCCTACAATGAGCAGTTCTTC. This encodes CASSLRRLSSSYNEQFF.

The chain uses TRBV27 and TRBJ2-7; D gene ambiguous. From germline, CDR1 is MNHEY and CDR2 SMNVEV (reference sequence). The CDR3 is 14 residues long. Trimming took 3 bases from V and 3 from J, leaving 12 bases between them. CDR3 loop: CASSLSPAHYEQYF. CDR3 coding DNA: TGTGCCAGCAGTTTGTCCCCTGCGCACTACGAGCAGTACTTC.

This clonotype was counted between two and nine times. The V call is TRBV18, the J call TRBJ2-3; either TRBD1 or TRBD2 may fit D (5 bases each). The CDR3 extends over 14 amino acids. Germline V gene data show CDR1 as KGHSH and CDR2 as LQKENI. V gave up 3 bases and J gave up 4 bases, with 11 bases separating them. The CDR3, as DNA: TGTGCCAGCTCACCTCTCGAGGGGCCAGATACGCAGTATTTT. It codes for CASSPLEGPDTQYF.

This clonotype came up a few times. The gene calls are TRBV19 and TRBJ2-1; tentatively, D is TRBD2 (6 bases). This CDR3 comprises 15 residues. Trimming cost V 3 bases and J 0 bases, with 9 bases left between them. Per germline, CDR1 LNHDA and CDR2 SQIVND (reference sequence). The CDR3 DNA reads as TGTGCCAGTAGTATTACGGGGGACTCCTACAATGAGCAGTTCTTC. The encoded protein is CASSITGDSYNEQFF.

The chain has TRBV12-3 or TRBV12-4 and TRBJ2-2; 12 bases fit TRBD2. The V gene end was trimmed by 1 base and the J gene end by 2 bases; junction bases not matched to a gene: 14. CDR3 length: 21 residues. The CDR3 spells CASSLVPRFLAGGFNTGELFF. CDR3 coding DNA: TGTGCCAGCAGTTTAGTACCCCGCTTTCTAGCGGGGGGGTTTAACACCGGGGAGCTGTTTTTT.

This clonotype has a count of ten or more. The rearrangement joins TRBV10-3 to TRBJ1-2, with TRBD1 identical over 9 bases. J lost 8 bases, V lost 10 bases, and 2 bases had no gene match. Germline loops: CDR1 ENHRY, CDR2 SYGVKD. The CDR3 is 10 residues long. CDR3 loop: CATGQGGYTF. Written as DNA, the CDR3 is TGTGCCACGGGACAGGGAGGCTACACCTTC.

This rearrangement joins TRBV10-3 to TRBJ2-2, with 9 bases fitting TRBD1. CDR1 and CDR2 from the germline V gene are ENHRY and SYGVKD. Trimming at V came to 2 bases and at J to 6 bases, leaving 1 base not matched to a gene. The CDR3 loop spans 14 amino acids. Written as DNA, the CDR3 is TGTGCCATCAGTGAGGGACAGGGGTCCGGGGAGCTGTTTTTT. It codes for CAISEGQGSGELFF.

This chain joins TRBV12-3 or TRBV12-4 and TRBJ1-5; no firm D call. The CDR3 has 13 residues. Trimming left V 6 bases short and J 1 base short, with 7 bases between. The CDR3 sequence: CASSPMSNQPQHF. The DNA for the CDR3 is TGTGCCAGCAGCCCGATGAGCAATCAGCCCCAGCATTTT.

This clonotype came up a few times. V gene TRBV3-1 combines with J gene TRBJ1-5; no clear D gene. The CDR3 extends over 15 amino acids. Per the germline V gene, CDR1 is LGHDT and CDR2 is YNNKEL (reference sequence). V lost 2 bases to trimming and J lost 1 base, with 9 bases between them. The CDR3 protein is CASSQLSGSNQPQHF. The CDR3 nucleotides read TGTGCCAGCAGCCAACTTAGTGGGAGCAATCAGCCCCAGCATTTT. The complete variable domain, with remaining parts taken from reference TRBV3-1 and TRBJ1-5, reads DTAVSQTPKYLVTQMGNDKSIKCEQNLGHDTMYWYKQDSKKFLKIMFSYNNKELIINETVPNRFSPKSPDKAHLNLHINSLELGDSAVYFCASSQLSGSNQPQHFGDGTRLSIL.

This clonotype was found many times. This sequence joins TRBV4-3 and TRBJ2-5, with D possibly being TRBD1 or TRBD2 (5 bases each). Deletions cut 3 bases from V and 3 bases from J, with 17 bases between. Germline loops: CDR1 LGHNA, CDR2 YSLEER. The CDR3 loop spans 16 amino acids. The CDR3, as DNA: TGCGCCAGCAGCCAGATATCCGGGACCACGAAAGAGACCCAGTACTTC. This codes for CASSQISGTTKETQYF.

The chain combines TRBV7-8 with TRBJ2-1; D tentatively reads TRBD1 or TRBD2 (6 bases each). The ends were cut back, 2 bases at V and 4 bases at J, with 30 bases in the middle. The germline V gene encodes CDR1 SGHVS and CDR2 FQNEAQ. The CDR3 consists of 21 residues. CDR3 DNA: TGTGCCAGCAGCTTACGAACTTCAGGGGTAGCGGACACACGTACATACAATGAGCAGTTCTTC. Translated: CASSLRTSGVADTRTYNEQFF.

This clonotype appeared many times. This sequence joins TRBV10-2 and TRBJ1-6; D remains ambiguous. The germline V gene encodes CDR1 WSHSY and CDR2 SAAADI. V was pared by 2 bases and J by 8 bases, with 10 bases between. The CDR3 spans 14 residues. The chain's CDR3 is CASSEVSMDSPLHF. CDR3 in DNA: TGCGCCAGCAGTGAGGTCTCCATGGATTCACCCCTCCACTTT.

There are a few counts of this clonotype. The chain couples TRBV10-1 to TRBJ1-1, with 8 bases aligning to TRBD1. Losses at the gene ends were 7 bases for V and 4 bases for J; bases not matched to a gene: 8. In germline, CDR1 is WNHNN, CDR2 SYGVQD (reference sequence). This CDR3 comprises 14 residues. The CDR3 coding sequence is TGCGCCAGCAAACAGGGGGAAATGGCCACTGAAGCTTTCTTT. Protein: CASKQGEMATEAFF.